The next 32 T cell receptor beta chains were all read from a single sample in a study of cytomegalovirus exposure and HLA in healthy donors. The data were produced by immunoSEQ multiplex PCR, yet TCRdb's version contains in-frame clones alone and is incomplete. The sample records about 170,000 clones, roughly nine tenths being singletons. The sequenced material came from PBMCs. The source is a young woman in good health and CMV-seronegative.

The genes are TRBV6-5 and TRBJ2-3; D remains ambiguous. The CDR3 runs to 15 residues. The ends were cut back, 0 bases at V and 2 bases at J, with 9 bases in the middle. The V gene's germline CDR1 is MNHEY and CDR2 SVGAGI. DNA of the CDR3: TGTGCCAGCAGTTACTCTTTACAGACCACAGATACGCAGTATTTT. It yields the protein CASSYSLQTTDTQYF.

This chain uses TRBV7-9 with TRBJ1-2; D remains unclear. From germline, CDR1 is SEHNR and CDR2 FQNEAQ (reference sequence). The CDR3 is made up of 18 amino acids. Trimming left V 1 base short and J 4 bases short, with 22 bases between. CDR3 amino acids: CASSLGSGLEGRIYGYTF. CDR3 bases: TGTGCCAGCAGCTTAGGGTCCGGTTTGGAGGGTCGGATCTATGGCTACACCTTC.

A remark on this clone: The identical CDR3 is also encoded by other nucleotide sequences in the sample. The chain recombines TRBV7-9 with TRBJ2-7; unclear D gene. V lost 3 bases and J lost 0, with 3 bases in between. CDR1 is SEHNR and CDR2 is FQNEAQ in the germline V gene (reference sequence). The CDR3 length is 12 residues. The CDR3 protein is CASSLSSYEQYF. CDR3 nucleotides: TGTGCCAGCAGCTTGAGCTCCTACGAGCAGTACTTC. The full variable domain, rest sourced from reference TRBV7-9 and TRBJ2-7, is DTGVSQNPRHKITKRGQNVTFRCDPISEHNRLYWYRQTLGQGPEFLTYFQNEAQLEKSRLLSDRFSAERPKGSFSTLEIQRTEQGDSAMYLCASSLSSYEQYFGPGTRLTVT.

The genes are TRBV19 and TRBJ2-3; no clear D gene. V lost 5 bases to trimming and J lost 0 bases, with 12 bases between them. Germline V gene sequence: CDR1 LNHDA, CDR2 SQIVND (reference sequence). This CDR3 comprises 15 residues. CDR3 coding DNA: TGTGCCAGTAGTTTCGGACGGTCTAGCACAGATACGCAGTATTTT. It yields the protein CASSFGRSSTDTQYF.

This sequence joins TRBV5-4 and TRBJ1-4, with 7 bases lining up with TRBD1. J lost 1 base, V lost 0 bases, and 3 bases had no gene match. This CDR3 is built from 16 residues. Germline values: CDR1 SGHNT, CDR2 YYREEE (reference sequence). The CDR3 DNA follows: TGTGCCAGCAGCTTGGGACAGGGCGGAACTAATGAAAAACTGTTTTTT. Its protein is CASSLGQGGTNEKLFF.

This chain connects TRBV4-3 to TRBJ2-3; no firm D call. Per germline, CDR1 LGHNA and CDR2 YSLEER. This CDR3 region has 15 residues. V shed 0 bases and J shed 2 bases, with 9 bases lying between them. The CDR3 DNA is TGCGCCAGCAGCCAAGATAGACGGGTCACAGATACGCAGTATTTT. Its translation: CASSQDRRVTDTQYF.

The chain is built from TRBV20-1 and TRBJ2-1, with 9 bases lining up with TRBD2. The trim removed 6 bases at V and 12 bases at J, leaving 3 bases unmatched. CDR1 is DFQATT, CDR2 SNEGSKA, per germline (reference sequence). The CDR3 covers 10 residues. The CDR3 region is CSAPAGGQFF. The CDR3 DNA is TGCAGTGCGCCAGCGGGGGGGCAGTTCTTC.

The chain has TRBV4-2 and TRBJ2-7; weak D call: TRBD2 (6 bases). The CDR3 is made up of 14 amino acids. The V and J ends lost 3 bases and 3 bases respectively, with 12 bases between them. Germline loops: CDR1 LGHNA, CDR2 YNFKEQ. The DNA of the CDR3 is TGTGCCAGCAGCCATCGGGACTCCAGCTACGAGCAGTACTTC. It translates to CASSHRDSSYEQYF.

The rearrangement uses TRBV6-5 and TRBJ2-7; D assignment may be TRBD1 or TRBD2 (5 bases each). Trimming shortened V by 8 bases and J by 2 bases, and 13 bases separated the two germline ends. The CDR3 loop spans 13 amino acids. Germline CDR1 and CDR2: MNHEY and SVGAGI. CDR3 sequence (DNA): TGTGCCAGCCGATGGGACGATGCCTACGAGCAGTACTTC. Translation: CASRWDDAYEQYF.

The V and J genes are TRBV5-1 and TRBJ2-5, with 7 bases aligning to TRBD1. The CDR3 covers 15 residues. J lost 2 bases, V lost 1 base, and 5 bases had no gene match. Germline V CDR1 and CDR2: SGHRS, YFSETQ. CDR3 loop: CASSLQGEPQETQYF. CDR3 sequence (DNA): TGCGCCAGCAGCTTGCAGGGGGAGCCTCAAGAGACCCAGTACTTC.

The chain couples TRBV27 to TRBJ1-5; 8 nucleotides agree with TRBD1. This CDR3 contains 14 residues. The V segment lost 3 bases and the J segment 6 bases; nucleotides outside the gene matches: 4. Per germline, CDR1 MNHEY and CDR2 SMNVEV (reference sequence). In DNA, the CDR3 is TGTGCCAGCAGTTTCGGCACAGGGGGTCAGCCCCAGCATTTT. Amino acids: CASSFGTGGQPQHF.

This rearrangement joins TRBV19 to TRBJ2-7; D possibly corresponds to TRBD1 (6 bases). Trimming took 6 bases from V and 4 from J, leaving 7 bases between them. CDR1 is LNHDA, CDR2 SQIVND, per germline (reference sequence). The CDR3 contains 11 residues. The CDR3 here is CASSQGYEQYF. The CDR3 coding sequence is TGTGCCAGTAGCCAGGGGTACGAGCAGTACTTC.

J is TRBJ2-3 and V is TRBV4-2; D not resolved. Trimming shortened V by 0 bases and J by 1 base, and 8 bases separated the two germline ends. This CDR3 has 15 amino acids. CDR1 LGHNA and CDR2 YNFKEQ come from the germline V gene. The CDR3 region has the DNA TGTGCCAGCAGCCAAGATTGGGCGGGCACAGATACGCAGTATTTT. Translation: CASSQDWAGTDTQYF.

The gene calls are TRBV11-1 and TRBJ1-1; D is undetermined. The germline CDR1 and CDR2 sequences are SGHAT and FQDESV (reference sequence). Trimming stripped 2 bases from V and 1 base from J, with 8 bases between. The CDR3 length is 14 residues. This CDR3 is CASSLPGTNTEAFF. CDR3 coding DNA: TGTGCCAGCAGCTTACCAGGTACGAACACTGAAGCTTTCTTT.

The chain carries TRBV7-7 and TRBJ2-2, with 9 positions matching TRBD2. The germline gives CDR1 SSHAT, CDR2 FNYEAQ (reference sequence). Losses at the gene ends were 5 bases for V and 3 bases for J; bases not matched to a gene: 7. This CDR3 contains 16 residues. CDR3 nucleotide sequence: TGTGCCAGCAGCCAGTGGCTAGCGGGACACACCGGGGAGCTGTTTTTT. Protein: CASSQWLAGHTGELFF.

The rearrangement links TRBV7-2 to TRBJ2-5; perhaps TRBD2 as D (5 bases). Per germline, CDR1 SGHTA and CDR2 FQGNSA. CDR3 length: 15 amino acids. Trimming shortened V by 0 bases and J by 1 base, and 9 bases separated the two germline ends. The CDR3 here is CASSLAGVTQETQYF. In nucleotides, the CDR3 is TGTGCCAGCAGCTTAGCGGGAGTCACCCAAGAGACCCAGTACTTC.

This sequence joins TRBV9 and TRBJ2-1, with a tentative D call TRBD1 (5 bases). Germline V gene sequence: CDR1 SGDLS, CDR2 YYNGEE. The germline V and J ends were trimmed by 0 bases and 0 bases, with 7 bases remaining between them. The CDR3 runs 15 residues. This CDR3 is CASSVGQSSYNEQFF. As DNA, the CDR3 is TGTGCCAGCAGCGTAGGACAGAGCTCCTACAATGAGCAGTTCTTC.

The chain recombines TRBV29-1 with TRBJ2-3; the D is unclear. Deletions cut 1 base from V and 2 bases from J, with 7 bases between. Germline-derived CDR1 and CDR2 are SQVTM and ANQGSEA. This CDR3 is 13 amino acids long. The CDR3, as DNA: TGCAGCGTTGAAGTCGGCAACACAGATACGCAGTATTTT. Translating it yields CSVEVGNTDTQYF.

The chain recombines TRBV11-1 with TRBJ2-7; tentatively, D is TRBD2 (7 bases). CDR1 is SGHAT and CDR2 is FQDESV in the germline V gene (reference sequence). V gave up 5 bases and J gave up 9 bases, with 14 bases separating them. The CDR3 totals 12 residues. This CDR3 is CASSPGGGVQYF. CDR3 nucleotide sequence: TGTGCCAGCAGCCCCGGAGGGGGGGTGCAGTACTTC.

This clone was counted once. The chain joins TRBV27 to TRBJ2-7; D remains ambiguous. The CDR3 runs to 14 residues. The V gene lost 2 bases and the J gene lost 2 bases, with 10 bases spanning the gap. Germline values: CDR1 MNHEY, CDR2 SMNVEV (reference sequence). The CDR3 coding sequence is TGTGCCAGCAGTTTAACCCCCAGAACCTACGAGCAGTACTTC. Its protein product is CASSLTPRTYEQYF.

V usage is TRBV29-1 and J usage is TRBJ1-2, with 9 bases fitting TRBD1. CDR3 length: 16 residues. Germline V gene data show CDR1 as SQVTM and CDR2 as ANQGSEA. Trimming took 0 bases from V and 2 from J; bases not matched to a gene: 7. CDR3 residues: CSVEDRGTGLNYGYTF. The CDR3 coding sequence is TGCAGCGTTGAAGATCGAGGGACAGGGTTGAACTATGGCTACACCTTC. Full variable domain (missing parts from reference TRBV29-1 and TRBJ1-2): SAVISQKPSRDICQRGTSLTIQCQVDSQVTMMFWYRQQPGQSLTLIATANQGSEATYESGFVIDKFPISRPNLTFSTLTVSNMSPEDSSIYLCSVEDRGTGLNYGYTFGSGTRLTVV.

This chain joins TRBV14 and TRBJ2-5, with 8 nucleotides matching TRBD1. The CDR3 extends over 17 amino acids. The J segment lost 2 bases and the V segment lost 1 base, leaving 9 bases of the junction unmatched. Germline V gene sequence: CDR1 SGHDN, CDR2 FVKESK. The CDR3 protein is CASSQATQGARQETQYF. For the CDR3, the DNA is TGTGCCAGCAGCCAAGCTACTCAGGGGGCGAGGCAAGAGACCCAGTACTTC.

The V gene is TRBV4-3, the J gene TRBJ1-1; TRBD1 matches at 12 bases. Losses at the gene ends were 0 bases for V and 5 bases for J; bases not matched to a gene: 4. This CDR3 is 16 amino acids long. The germline CDR1 and CDR2 sequences are LGHNA and YSLEER. CDR3 sequence: CASSQERDRGRTEAFF. CDR3 sequence (DNA): TGCGCCAGCAGCCAAGAACGGGACAGGGGGCGGACTGAAGCTTTCTTT.

The CDR3 nucleotides read TGCGCCAGCAGCTTGGAGCCCAGGGCCTATGGCTACACCTTC. It encodes CASSLEPRAYGYTF. This rearrangement joins TRBV5-1 to TRBJ1-2; D is perhaps TRBD1 (5 bases). The ends were cut back, 0 bases at V and 4 bases at J, with 10 bases in the middle. Per the germline V gene, CDR1 is SGHRS and CDR2 is YFSETQ. The CDR3 spans 14 residues.

The chain has TRBV2 and TRBJ1-2; D not certain. This CDR3 comprises 15 residues. Germline CDR1 reads SNHLY; CDR2 reads FYNNEI. The V gene lost 5 bases and the J gene lost 8 bases, with 21 bases spanning the gap. The DNA of the CDR3 is TGTGCCAGCAGTCAATATGGACGGGGAGCGGAGGGCTACACCTTC. Translation: CASSQYGRGAEGYTF.

This clone was seen more than once but under ten times. This chain joins TRBV5-1 and TRBJ2-1; TRBD2 agrees at 10 bases. Germline V CDR1 and CDR2: SGHRS, YFSETQ. CDR3 length: 16 residues. V was clipped by 0 bases and J by 5 bases; unmatched bases: 5. The CDR3, as DNA: TGCGCCAGCAGCTTGGTGGCTAGCGGGGGAAACAATGAGCAGTTCTTC. Residues: CASSLVASGGNNEQFF.

There are a few counts of this clone. V and J are TRBV7-2 and TRBJ2-2; D tentatively reads TRBD1 or TRBD2 (5 bases each). The CDR3 has 13 amino acids. V lost 5 bases, J lost 7 bases, and 11 bases lay in between. CDR1 and CDR2 from the germline V gene are SGHTA and FQGNSA. The CDR3: CASSTRGNGELFF. DNA for the CDR3: TGTGCCAGCAGCACGAGGGGAAACGGGGAGCTGTTTTTT.

This sequence joins TRBV28 and TRBJ2-7; D not certain. Per the germline V gene, CDR1 is MDHEN and CDR2 is SYDVKM. The CDR3 loop spans 10 amino acids. V shed 5 bases and J shed 6 bases, with 5 bases lying between them. CDR3 loop: CASSNREQYF. DNA for the CDR3: TGTGCCAGCAGTAACCGCGAGCAGTACTTC.

The CDR3 sequence: CASSLDWNPYEQYF. CDR3 coding DNA: TGTGCCAGCAGCTTGGACTGGAACCCCTACGAGCAGTACTTC. The J gene is TRBJ2-7, the V gene TRBV7-9; a weak D match, TRBD2 (5 bases). Per germline, CDR1 SEHNR and CDR2 FQNEAQ (reference sequence). The ends were cut back, 3 bases at V and 2 bases at J, with 11 bases in the middle. The CDR3 runs to 14 residues.

The rearrangement uses TRBV19 and TRBJ2-1; either TRBD1 or TRBD2 may supply D (6 bases each). Germline V gene sequence: CDR1 LNHDA, CDR2 SQIVND (reference sequence). This CDR3 has 16 residues. Trimming took 5 bases from V and 2 from J, leaving 16 bases between them. The CDR3 loop reads CASSPTLGGPYNEQFF. CDR3 coding DNA: TGTGCCAGTAGTCCGACCCTGGGGGGCCCCTACAATGAGCAGTTCTTC. Supplemented by reference TRBV19 and TRBJ2-1, the full variable domain reads DGGITQSPKYLFRKEGQNVTLSCEQNLNHDAMYWYRQDPGQGLRLIYYSQIVNDFQKGDIAEGYSVSREKKESFPLTVTSAQKNPTAFYLCASSPTLGGPYNEQFFGPGTRLTVL.

This clone was picked up a small number of times. The chain recombines TRBV11-2 with TRBJ2-7, with 8 bases identical to TRBD1. Germline CDR1 and CDR2: SGHAT and FQNNGV. CDR3 length: 15 amino acids. The V and J ends lost 0 bases and 3 bases, in that order; junction bases with no gene match: 4. The DNA of the CDR3 is TGTGCCAGCAGCTTAGAGCAGGGGGCCAACTACGAGCAGTACTTC. Translating it yields CASSLEQGANYEQYF. The whole variable domain, remainder taken from reference TRBV11-2 and TRBJ2-7, is EAGVAQSPRYKIIEKRQSVAFWCNPISGHATLYWYQQILGQGPKLLIQFQNNGVVDDSQLPKDRFSAERLKGVDSTLKIQPAKLEDSAVYLCASSLEQGANYEQYFGPGTRLTVT.

The J gene is TRBJ1-3, the V gene TRBV5-1; no definite D call. The CDR3 has 13 residues. Germline CDR1 SGHRS, CDR2 YFSETQ. V was pared by 5 bases and J by 4 bases, with 10 bases between. The CDR3 region has the DNA TGCGCCAGCAGTGGGGAGGGAGGAAACACCATATATTTT. Protein product: CASSGEGGNTIYF.